Listed below are T cell receptor beta chains from one sample, sequenced in a study of T cell responses to AZD1222 COVID-19 vaccine. Assay: immunoSEQ multiplex PCR; the TCRdb copy retains only in-frame clones and omits some. The repertoire includes more than 120,000 clones, 85% to 95% of them detected once, and 9% to 9.5% sits in the top ten. Sequencing was performed on peripheral blood, taken 28 days after the second AZD1222 dose. The receptors originated from an adult who received the AZD1222 COVID-19 vaccine. The CDR3 runs from the conserved cysteine through the conserved F or W. A D gene is named only where the DNA matches it firmly. The size entry is marked missing in some rows and otherwise reads once, few, many or a size class.

j_call v_call clone_size d_call cdr3_nt cdr3_aa
TRBJ2-3 TRBV18 - - TGTGCCAGCTCACCACGGGTGGGGACAGATACGCAGTATTTT CASSPRVGTDTQYF
TRBJ1-1 TRBV19 - TRBD1 TGTGCCAGTACCATTAGGACAGGGTCGGTGAACACTGAAGCTTTCTTT CASTIRTGSVNTEAFF
TRBJ1-2 TRBV28 - TRBD1 TGTGCCAGCAACGGGGGACAGGGGGCAAGCTATGGCTACACCTTC CASNGGQGASYGYTF
TRBJ1-2 TRBV5-4 - - TGTGCCAGCAGCCTGCCGGGACAATTCAACTATGGCTACACCTTC CASSLPGQFNYGYTF
TRBJ2-3 TRBV19 - - TGTGCCAGTATCAGCGGAGGGGGGCGCTTATCAGATACGCAGTATTTT CASISGGGRLSDTQYF
TRBJ2-3 TRBV5-1 - TRBD1 TGCGCCAGCAGCTTTTTGACAGGGGGAATCCCAGATACGCAGTATTTT CASSFLTGGIPDTQYF
TRBJ1-1 TRBV6-2/TRBV6-3 - - TGTGCCAGCAGCCGGGGCAGGGGAGTCGTCACTGAAGCTTTCTTT CASSRGRGVVTEAFF
TRBJ1-5 TRBV7-9 - - TGTGCCAGCAGCCGAGGGATAGGGGAAGGGCAGCCCCAGCATTTT CASSRGIGEGQPQHF
TRBJ1-2 TRBV27 - - TGTGCCAGCAGTTTCGGCCCCGCTAACTATGGCTACACCTTC CASSFGPANYGYTF
TRBJ2-2 TRBV19 - - TGTGCCAGTAGTATGCAGGGTGCCGGGGAGCTGTTTTTT CASSMQGAGELFF
TRBJ1-1 TRBV18 few - TGTGCCAGCTCACCATCCGGAGGAAGGTTTTCTGAAGCTTTCTTT CASSPSGGRFSEAFF
TRBJ1-5 TRBV4-1 - - TGCGCCAGCAGCCAAGATGCTTATAGCAATCAGCCCCAGCATTTT CASSQDAYSNQPQHF
TRBJ1-6 TRBV5-5 - - TGTGCCAGCAGCAGCAGGGATGGGGATTCACCCCTCCACTTT CASSSRDGDSPLHF
TRBJ2-1 TRBV3-1/TRBV3-2 - TRBD2 TGTGCCAGCAGCCAAGAAGCGGGGGGGACCAATGAGCAGTTCTTC CASSQEAGGTNEQFF
TRBJ1-4 TRBV5-1 - - TGCGCCAGCAGCCCGCTTGAGGAGGGGGGAGAAAAACTGTTTTTT CASSPLEEGGEKLFF
TRBJ2-4 TRBV29-1 once - TGCAGCGTTGAAGAAGGGGGTGAAGCCAAAAACATTCAGTACTTC CSVEEGGEAKNIQYF
TRBJ1-2 TRBV30 - - TGTGCCTGGAAATACCCCGGGACACGCGGCGGCTACACCTTC CAWKYPGTRGGYTF
TRBJ2-1 TRBV24-1 - - TGTGCCACCAGTGGTAAAGGGGTAATAAATGAGCAGTTCTTC CATSGKGVINEQFF
TRBJ1-2 TRBV9 - - TGTGCCAGCGGAACCCAGGGGTCCGGCTACACCTTC CASGTQGSGYTF
TRBJ1-3 TRBV9 - - TGTGCCAGCAGCGTAGGGGGATCGGGCGGAAACACCATATATTTT CASSVGGSGGNTIYF
TRBJ1-2 TRBV7-8 - TRBD1 TGTGCCAGCAGCCCACATACAGACAGGGTCTATGGCTACACCTTC CASSPHTDRVYGYTF
TRBJ1-4 TRBV5-8 once - TGTGCCAGCAGCTTGGGGTCCGGACGGGGGACTAATGAAAAACTGTTTTTT CASSLGSGRGTNEKLFF
TRBJ1-6 TRBV28 - - TGTGCCAGCAGTTTAGACGGAAGAAATTCACCCCTCCACTTT CASSLDGRNSPLHF
TRBJ2-3 TRBV7-2 - - TGTGCCAGCAGCCGACTAGCAGATACGCAGTATTTT CASSRLADTQYF
TRBJ1-2 TRBV6-1 - - TGTGCCAGCAGTGAAGATCGCGGCCGTTTCTATGGCTACACCTTC CASSEDRGRFYGYTF
TRBJ1-5 TRBV6-1 - - TGTGCCAGCAGTGAATGGGTGGGGCAGCCCCAGCATTTT CASSEWVGQPQHF